Following are 25 T cell receptor beta chains from one sample sequenced in a study of blood T cell repertoires in COVID-19. The table came from immunoSEQ multiplex PCR; TCRdb's copy has only in-frame clones and leaves some out. This sample has about 120,000 clones; about 85% occur once, and the top ten carry 3.9%. The material sequenced was peripheral blood. The receptors come from a man in his 60s with acute or convalescent COVID-19.

The V call is TRBV5-1, the J call TRBJ1-3; D gene ambiguous. Germline CDR1 reads SGHRS; CDR2 reads YFSETQ. V lost 0 bases to trimming and J lost 4 bases, with 14 bases between them. This CDR3 comprises 16 residues. CDR3 protein: CASSLAGVERGNTIYF. CDR3 DNA: TGCGCCAGCAGCTTGGCCGGGGTAGAAAGGGGAAACACCATATATTTT.

CDR3: CASSLGESSGEQYF. The CDR3 DNA follows: TGTGCCAGCAGCCTGGGGGAGTCTAGCGGCGAGCAGTACTTC. This chain joins TRBV7-9 and TRBJ2-7; 7 bases align to TRBD2. CDR3 length: 14 residues. Germline CDR1 and CDR2: SEHNR and FQNEAQ (reference sequence). The V and J ends lost 5 bases and 6 bases, in that order; junction bases with no gene match: 10.

V usage is TRBV30 and J usage is TRBJ2-1; TRBD2 matches 8 bases. J was trimmed by 0 bases and V by 2 bases; bases with no gene match: 12. Germline V lookup: CDR1 GTSNPN, CDR2 SVGIG (reference sequence). The CDR3 is 18 amino acids. The CDR3 here is CAWSTFTSLAGSYNEQFF. The CDR3 bases are TGTGCCTGGAGTACGTTCACCTCCCTAGCGGGCTCCTACAATGAGCAGTTCTTC.

The chain uses TRBV5-1 and TRBJ2-3; 8 bases are shared with TRBD2. The V and J ends lost 0 bases and 4 bases, in that order; junction bases with no gene match: 7. Germline CDR1 is SGHRS and CDR2 is YFSETQ. The CDR3 is made up of 16 amino acids. CDR3 DNA: TGCGCCAGCAGCTTGGGGAGCGGGAGAGGCGCAGATACGCAGTATTTT. Its protein is CASSLGSGRGADTQYF. The full variable domain, its missing parts supplied by reference TRBV5-1 and TRBJ2-3, is KAGVTQTPRYLIKTRGQQVTLSCSPISGHRSVSWYQQTPGQGLQFLFEYFSETQRNKGNFPGRFSGRQFSNSRSEMNVSTLELGDSALYLCASSLGSGRGADTQYFGPGTRLTVL.

The chain is built from TRBV19 and TRBJ1-5; 8 nucleotides match TRBD1. Trimming took 9 bases from V and 0 from J; bases not matched to a gene: 13. Germline V CDR1 and CDR2: LNHDA, SQIVND (reference sequence). The CDR3 has 17 residues. The CDR3 sequence is CARDKAGGHYSNQPQHF. CDR3 coding DNA: TGTGCCAGGGATAAGGCAGGGGGCCACTATAGCAATCAGCCCCAGCATTTT.

V gene TRBV29-1 combines with J gene TRBJ1-1, with D possibly matching TRBD1 (6 bases). Trimming pared 7 bases from V and 3 bases from J, leaving 15 bases between. Per the germline V gene, CDR1 is SQVTM and CDR2 is ANQGSEA. The CDR3 spans 13 residues. The CDR3 DNA reads TGCAGCGCCGCCTCCTCAGGGGACACTGAAGCTTTCTTT. It encodes CSAASSGDTEAFF. Full variable domain (outside the CDR3, taken from reference TRBV29-1 and TRBJ1-1): SAVISQKPSRDICQRGTSLTIQCQVDSQVTMMFWYRQQPGQSLTLIATANQGSEATYESGFVIDKFPISRPNLTFSTLTVSNMSPEDSSIYLCSAASSGDTEAFFGQGTRLTVV.

The rearrangement links TRBV21-1 to TRBJ2-7; TRBD2 reflects the table's D call only, with no check against the DNA. TRBV21-1 is annotated as a pseudogene. This CDR3 comprises 14 residues. For the CDR3, the DNA is TGTGCCAGCAGCAAAGAGCACCGCTCCTACGAGCAGTACTTC. Its translation is CASSKEHRSYEQYF.

This chain joins TRBV5-1 and TRBJ1-1, with no clear D. Trimming took off 1 base at V and 0 bases at J, with 4 bases between the two ends. In germline, CDR1 is SGHRS, CDR2 YFSETQ. This CDR3 spans 13 amino acids. CDR3 in amino acids: CASSLNMNTEAFF. The CDR3 DNA reads as TGCGCCAGCAGCTTGAACATGAACACTGAAGCTTTCTTT. Full variable domain (rest looked up from reference TRBV5-1 and TRBJ1-1): KAGVTQTPRYLIKTRGQQVTLSCSPISGHRSVSWYQQTPGQGLQFLFEYFSETQRNKGNFPGRFSGRQFSNSRSEMNVSTLELGDSALYLCASSLNMNTEAFFGQGTRLTVV.

The CDR3 bases are TGTGCCAGCAGTTTAAGGGGGGGAGAGGGGCAGTACTTC. Its protein is CASSLRGGEGQYF. The rearrangement uses TRBV28 and TRBJ2-7; possible D gene TRBD2, 7 bases. Trimming removed 2 bases at V and 9 bases at J, with 14 bases between. The CDR3 runs 13 residues. Germline CDR1 reads MDHEN; CDR2 reads SYDVKM.

The chain has TRBV6-2 or TRBV6-3 and TRBJ1-1; a possible D gene is TRBD1 (5 bases). Germline V gene sequence: CDR1 MNHEY, CDR2 SVGEGT. CDR3 length: 13 amino acids. The V gene lost 2 bases and the J gene lost 4 bases, with 8 bases spanning the gap. CDR3 residues: CASSYGQGTEAFF. The CDR3 DNA follows: TGTGCCAGCAGTTACGGCCAGGGCACTGAAGCTTTCTTT.

The chain uses TRBV18 and TRBJ2-7; TRBD2 agrees at 10 bases. The CDR3 runs 14 residues. Germline V lookup: CDR1 KGHSH, CDR2 LQKENI. The ends lost 6 bases at V and 3 bases at J; junction bases unmatched: 5. The CDR3 region is CASSITSGNYEQYF. CDR3 DNA sequence: TGTGCCAGCTCGATTACTAGCGGGAACTACGAGCAGTACTTC.

The chain carries TRBV15 and TRBJ1-4, with D hard to call. From germline, CDR1 is LNHNV and CDR2 YYDKDF (reference sequence). This CDR3 is built from 17 residues. V was clipped by 0 bases and J by 4 bases, with 15 bases between them. This chain's CDR3 is CATSRDLRETHNEKLFF. Here the CDR3 DNA reads TGTGCCACCAGCAGAGACCTCCGGGAAACTCATAATGAAAAACTGTTTTTT.

The rearrangement links TRBV18 to TRBJ2-7; possible D gene TRBD1, 7 bases. CDR3 size: 14 residues. Trimming shortened V by 4 bases and J by 7 bases, and 17 bases separated the two germline ends. The germline V gene encodes CDR1 KGHSH and CDR2 LQKENI. CDR3 sequence: CASSRTRGVEEQYF. The CDR3 nucleotides read TGTGCCAGCTCACGGACCAGGGGGGTGGAAGAGCAGTACTTC.

This rearrangement joins TRBV2 to TRBJ2-3, with a weak D call TRBD1 (5 bases). CDR3 length: 12 amino acids. The germline gives CDR1 SNHLY, CDR2 FYNNEI. V was shortened by 6 bases and J by 7 bases, with 11 bases between the two germline ends. The CDR3 here is CASRTGSYTQYF. CDR3 nucleotide sequence: TGTGCCAGCAGAACAGGATCGTATACGCAGTATTTT.

The chain couples TRBV28 to TRBJ2-7, with TRBD1 identical over 10 bases. CDR3 length: 14 amino acids. Trimming took 7 bases from V and 5 from J; bases not matched to a gene: 8. The V gene's germline CDR1 is MDHEN and CDR2 SYDVKM. CDR3 sequence reads: CASNHEDRGHEQYF. CDR3 in DNA: TGTGCCAGCAACCATGAAGACAGGGGGCACGAGCAGTACTTC. The variable domain in full, with the rest retrieved from reference TRBV28 and TRBJ2-7, is DVKVTQSSRYLVKRTGEKVFLECVQDMDHENMFWYRQDPGLGLRLIYFSYDVKMKEKGDIPEGYSVSREKKERFSLILESASTNQTSMYLCASNHEDRGHEQYFGPGTRLTVT.

The V call is TRBV5-5, the J call TRBJ1-2; perhaps TRBD1 as D (6 bases). This CDR3 comprises 16 residues. V lost 4 bases and J lost 4, with 20 bases in between. Germline V gene lookup returns CDR1 SGHKS and CDR2 YYEKEE (reference sequence). CDR3 sequence reads: CASSVLSGEGGYGYTF. The CDR3, as DNA: TGTGCCAGCAGCGTTTTATCAGGGGAAGGCGGCTATGGCTACACCTTC.

This clone was counted many times. V usage is TRBV28 and J usage is TRBJ2-2, with 13 bases that match TRBD2. The CDR3 is 17 residues long. The germline V gene has CDR1 MDHEN and CDR2 SYDVKM. V lost 3 bases and J lost 7; bases outside the gene matches: 8. The CDR3 DNA reads TGTGCCAGCAGTTTCCGGACTAGCGGGAGATTGGACGGGGAGCTGTTTTTT. It specifies CASSFRTSGRLDGELFF. Together with reference TRBV28 and TRBJ2-2, the CDR3 gives the full variable domain: DVKVTQSSRYLVKRTGEKVFLECVQDMDHENMFWYRQDPGLGLRLIYFSYDVKMKEKGDIPEGYSVSREKKERFSLILESASTNQTSMYLCASSFRTSGRLDGELFFGEGSRLTVL.

V gene TRBV11-2 combines with J gene TRBJ1-6, with TRBD1 matching 7 bases. The CDR3 covers 16 residues. Trimming at V came to 3 bases and at J to 8 bases, leaving 10 bases not matched to a gene. Germline CDR1 reads SGHAT; CDR2 reads FQNNGV. As DNA, the CDR3 is TGTGCCAGCAGCTTTCAACTACAGGGGAAGGATTCACCCCTCCACTTT. Protein: CASSFQLQGKDSPLHF.

The genes are TRBV11-2 and TRBJ2-7; the match to TRBD2 covers 11 bases. Per the germline V gene, CDR1 is SGHAT and CDR2 is FQNNGV. This CDR3 is 15 amino acids long. V gave up 5 bases and J gave up 4 bases; unmatched junction bases: 7. DNA for the CDR3: TGTGCCAGCAGCCCTACTTTAGCGGGAGGGTACGAGCAGTACTTC. Translating gives CASSPTLAGGYEQYF.

The CDR3 region has the DNA TGTGCCAGCAGCCCCACAGGGATCGAGCAGTACTTC. Its translation is CASSPTGIEQYF. The rearrangement uses TRBV11-2 and TRBJ2-7; the D gene is possibly TRBD1 (6 bases). This CDR3 contains 12 residues. Trimming removed 5 bases from V and 6 bases from J, with 11 bases in between. In germline, CDR1 is SGHAT, CDR2 FQNNGV.

The V gene is TRBV4-2, the J gene TRBJ2-1, with D tentatively TRBD2 (5 bases). V lost 1 base to trimming and J lost 0 bases, with 16 bases between them. In germline, CDR1 is LGHNA, CDR2 YNFKEQ. The CDR3 has 18 residues. The CDR3 loop is CASSQAFGSALSYNEQFF. For the CDR3, the DNA is TGTGCCAGCAGCCAAGCTTTTGGTAGCGCCCTCTCCTACAATGAGCAGTTCTTC.

This clone appeared once. V usage is TRBV28 and J usage is TRBJ1-2; D not resolved. Germline V gene sequence: CDR1 MDHEN, CDR2 SYDVKM. Trimming left V 2 bases short and J 0 bases short, with 7 bases between. The CDR3 consists of 14 residues. The CDR3 loop is CASSLGGANYGYTF. The CDR3 DNA sequence: TGTGCCAGCAGTTTAGGCGGAGCTAACTATGGCTACACCTTC.

The chain is built from TRBV5-4 and TRBJ2-3; D uncertain. The CDR3 runs to 15 residues. CDR1 is SGHNT and CDR2 is YYREEE in the germline V gene (reference sequence). The V gene lost 1 base and the J gene lost 0 bases, with 9 bases spanning the gap. CDR3: CASSLRGPSTDTQYF. The CDR3 DNA follows: TGTGCCAGCAGCTTGCGAGGCCCAAGCACAGATACGCAGTATTTT.

This chain uses TRBV19 with TRBJ2-3; D possibly corresponds to TRBD1 (8 bases). V was clipped by 5 bases and J by 8 bases, with 23 bases between them. This CDR3 is built from 16 residues. Germline CDR1 and CDR2: LNHDA and SQIVND (reference sequence). The CDR3 loop reads CASSFTTGARGSTQYF. DNA for the CDR3: TGTGCCAGTAGTTTCACGACAGGGGCGCGGGGGTCTACGCAGTATTTT.

This clone has a handful of counts. The chain combines TRBV14 with TRBJ2-7; D uncertain. The CDR3 consists of 14 residues. V shed 1 base and J shed 2 bases, with 9 bases lying between them. Germline loops: CDR1 SGHDN, CDR2 FVKESK. CDR3 coding DNA: TGTGCCAGCAGCCAAGCGTCAGGCCCCTACGAGCAGTACTTC. It specifies CASSQASGPYEQYF.